Shown below are 20 T cell receptor beta chains from a single sample sequenced in a study of cytomegalovirus exposure and HLA in healthy donors. The PCR ran on 60 Vbeta and 13 Jbeta primers. Profiled with immunoSEQ multiplex PCR; TCRdb holds only in-frame clones, not every one. The data show over 90,000 clones, with around 65% seen just once and roughly 3.4% held by the top ten. The sample taken for sequencing was PBMCs. The source is a woman aged 50 to 60 in good health and CMV-seronegative.

The V and J genes are TRBV29-1 and TRBJ1-1, with TRBD1 as a possible D gene (5 bases). This CDR3 has 13 amino acids. The V gene's germline CDR1 is SQVTM and CDR2 ANQGSEA. The V end lost 1 base, the J end lost 1 base, and 7 bases lay between the germline ends. DNA of the CDR3: TGCAGCGTTGAAGGACAGACGAACACTGAAGCTTTCTTT. Residues: CSVEGQTNTEAFF. The variable domain in full, completed from reference TRBV29-1 and TRBJ1-1, reads SAVISQKPSRDICQRGTSLTIQCQVDSQVTMMFWYRQQPGQSLTLIATANQGSEATYESGFVIDKFPISRPNLTFSTLTVSNMSPEDSSIYLCSVEGQTNTEAFFGQGTRLTVV.

V gene TRBV5-1 combines with J gene TRBJ1-1; TRBD1 matches 7 bases. The CDR3 is 13 amino acids. Germline CDR1 reads SGHRS; CDR2 reads YFSETQ. Unmatched junction bases numbered 7, after V lost 4 bases and J lost 7 bases. The CDR3 DNA is TGCGCCAGCAGCCCTGGGGACAGCGGTGAAGCTTTCTTT. Translating gives CASSPGDSGEAFF.

The rearrangement links TRBV5-1 to TRBJ2-7, with D unresolved. Trimming took 0 bases from V and 6 from J, leaving 13 bases between them. The CDR3 has 14 amino acids. CDR1 is SGHRS, CDR2 YFSETQ, per germline. CDR3 in DNA: TGCGCCAGCAGCTTGGGACAACCCCCCGTCGAGCAGTACTTC. Protein: CASSLGQPPVEQYF.

The V and J genes are TRBV7-3 and TRBJ2-2; tentative D call: TRBD1 (5 bases). The CDR3 spans 17 residues. Trimming pared 2 bases from V and 3 bases from J, leaving 16 bases between. The V gene's germline CDR1 is SGHTA and CDR2 FQGTGA. DNA for the CDR3: TGTGCCAGCAGCTTACAGGGCGATGTGGGGTACACCGGGGAGCTGTTTTTT. As protein: CASSLQGDVGYTGELFF.

The genes are TRBV2 and TRBJ2-5; TRBD1 might be the D (7 bases). CDR1 and CDR2 from the germline V gene are SNHLY and FYNNEI. CDR3 length: 15 amino acids. Trimming shortened V by 7 bases and J by 4 bases, and 19 bases separated the two germline ends. The CDR3 bases are TGTGCCAGCACACCCGTACAGGGGAGGAGAGAGACCCAGTACTTC. This gives the protein CASTPVQGRRETQYF.

The chain combines TRBV6-1 with TRBJ2-5; 12 bases fit TRBD2. This CDR3 comprises 15 residues. Per the germline V gene, CDR1 is MNHNS and CDR2 is SASEGT. The trim removed 2 bases at V and 2 bases at J, leaving 0 bases unmatched. Written as DNA, the CDR3 is TGTGCCAGCAGTGAACTAGCGGGGGGGCAAGAGACCCAGTACTTC. Amino acid sequence: CASSELAGGQETQYF.

The chain carries TRBV5-1 and TRBJ2-5; 7 bases align to TRBD1. The DNA end is a closer match to TRBJ2-7, so the J assignment may be wrong. The CDR3 is 15 residues long. Germline V CDR1 and CDR2: SGHRS, YFSETQ. The CDR3 nucleotides read TGCGCCAGCAGCTTGGCCGGGACAGTATATTACGAGCAGTACTTC. It yields the protein CASSLAGTVYYEQYF.

This sequence joins TRBV7-2 and TRBJ2-7; TRBD1 matches at 7 bases. Trimming cost V 1 base and J 6 bases; bases outside gene matches: 3. The CDR3 is made up of 13 amino acids. Germline assignment: CDR1 SGHTA and CDR2 FQGNSA. CDR3 protein: CASSLVGGGEQYF. CDR3 coding DNA: TGTGCCAGCAGCTTAGTAGGGGGCGGCGAGCAGTACTTC. Together with reference TRBV7-2 and TRBJ2-7, the CDR3 gives the full variable domain: GAGVSQSPSNKVTEKGKDVELRCDPISGHTALYWYRQSLGQGLEFLIYFQGNSAPDKSGLPSDRFSAERTGGSVSTLTIQRTQQEDSAVYLCASSLVGGGEQYFGPGTRLTVT.

In regard to this clone: The same CDR3 is also encoded by other DNA sequences in this sample. The chain combines TRBV9 with TRBJ2-5; D is ambiguous. This CDR3 comprises 13 residues. Deletions cut 1 base from V and 2 bases from J, with 6 bases between. The germline V gene encodes CDR1 SGDLS and CDR2 YYNGEE. CDR3 in DNA: TGTGCCAGCAGCGTATCACTACAAGAGACCCAGTACTTC. This encodes CASSVSLQETQYF. Combining the CDR3 with reference TRBV9 and TRBJ2-5 gives the whole variable domain DSGVTQTPKHLITATGQRVTLRCSPRSGDLSVYWYQQSLDQGLQFLIQYYNGEERAKGNILERFSAQQFPDLHSELNLSSLELGDSALYFCASSVSLQETQYFGPGTRLLVL.

This clone appeared a few times. This chain connects TRBV9 to TRBJ2-1; TRBD2 might be the D (6 bases). This CDR3 is 14 amino acids long. Trimming shortened V by 6 bases and J by 0 bases, and 10 bases separated the two germline ends. The germline V gene encodes CDR1 SGDLS and CDR2 YYNGEE. DNA for the CDR3: TGTGCCAGCAACGACGGGGGCTCCTACAATGAGCAGTTCTTC. Translating it yields CASNDGGSYNEQFF.

This clone was seen only a few times. The chain links TRBV6-1 to TRBJ1-4; D not resolved. V was clipped by 4 bases and J by 8 bases, with 11 bases between them. The germline gives CDR1 MNHNS, CDR2 SASEGT. This CDR3 has 13 residues. The CDR3 sequence: CASSVQSNEKLFF. CDR3 DNA sequence: TGTGCCAGCAGTGTACAGTCCAACGAAAAACTGTTTTTT.

This clone occurred once. The CDR3 coding sequence is TGTGCCAGCAGCCAAGATAGGACTACCCCCTACAATGAGCAGTTCTTC. Its translation is CASSQDRTTPYNEQFF. The chain carries TRBV4-2 and TRBJ2-1, with D possibly TRBD2 on 6 matching bases. Trimming cost V 0 bases and J 2 bases, with 11 bases left between them. Germline V lookup: CDR1 LGHNA, CDR2 YNFKEQ. The CDR3 is 16 residues long.

The chain uses TRBV21-1 and TRBJ2-7; TRBD1 is the table's D call, not checked against the DNA. TRBV21-1 is a documented pseudogene. The CDR3 extends over 15 amino acids. The CDR3 sequence is CASSVRDKRIYEQYF. The CDR3 DNA reads as TGTGCCAGCAGCGTCCGGGACAAGAGAATTTACGAGCAGTACTTC.

J is TRBJ1-2 and V is TRBV7-8; D gene ambiguous. Germline V gives CDR1 SGHVS, CDR2 FQNEAQ. This CDR3 has 12 residues. Trimming left V 5 bases short and J 2 bases short, with 6 bases between. This CDR3 reads CASSQRNYGYTF. The CDR3 DNA sequence: TGTGCCAGCAGCCAGCGGAACTATGGCTACACCTTC.

This clone was found a few times. The chain recombines TRBV15 with TRBJ1-5; a possible D gene is TRBD1 (6 bases). The CDR3 consists of 15 residues. Germline V gives CDR1 LNHNV, CDR2 YYDKDF (reference sequence). V was shortened by 3 bases and J by 4 bases, with 13 bases between the two germline ends. The CDR3 DNA is TGTGCCACCAGCAGGCATCAGGGGCGGAATCAGCCCCAGCATTTT. It codes for CATSRHQGRNQPQHF.

The rearrangement joins TRBV29-1 to TRBJ2-1; tentative D call: TRBD1 (6 bases). The CDR3 spans 12 residues. The germline gives CDR1 SQVTM, CDR2 ANQGSEA. The germline V and J ends were trimmed by 4 bases and 8 bases, with 12 bases remaining between them. The CDR3 loop is CSVVVQGYEQFF. Written as DNA, the CDR3 is TGCAGCGTTGTGGTCCAGGGGTATGAGCAGTTCTTC.

The genes are TRBV2 and TRBJ2-2; D call uncertain. V was clipped by 6 bases and J by 7 bases, with 15 bases between them. The CDR3 has 14 residues. Germline V gives CDR1 SNHLY, CDR2 FYNNEI. The CDR3 DNA sequence: TGTGCCAGCAGGGATGTCGCTACTATCGGGGAGCTGTTTTTT. Protein sequence: CASRDVATIGELFF.

The rearrangement links TRBV28 to TRBJ2-3; D is perhaps TRBD1 (6 bases). CDR1 and CDR2 from the germline V gene are MDHEN and SYDVKM. The ends were cut back, 6 bases at V and 2 bases at J, with 12 bases in the middle. There are 14 residues in the CDR3. The CDR3 DNA is TGTGCCAGCAGCACAGGGTACCACACAGATACGCAGTATTTT. It is translated as CASSTGYHTDTQYF.

This clone showed up just once. The chain joins TRBV7-6 to TRBJ2-5; TRBD1 matches at 7 bases. CDR1 is SGHVS, CDR2 FNYEAQ, per germline. The CDR3 covers 15 residues. Trimming removed 5 bases from V and 2 bases from J; junction bases left unmatched: 8. The CDR3: CASSAVETGQETQYF. As DNA, the CDR3 is TGTGCCAGCAGCGCAGTAGAGACAGGGCAAGAGACCCAGTACTTC. Variable domain in full (rest from reference TRBV7-6 and TRBJ2-5): GAGVSQSPRYKVTKRGQDVALRCDPISGHVSLYWYRQALGQGPEFLTYFNYEAQQDKSGLPNDRFSAERPEGSISTLTIQRTEQRDSAMYRCASSAVETGQETQYFGPGTRLLVL.

This clone was seen only a few times. The chain is built from TRBV6-5 and TRBJ2-5; 9 positions agree with TRBD1. The CDR3 has 13 amino acids. J gave up 5 bases and V 5 bases, and 3 bases lay outside the gene matches. From germline, CDR1 is MNHEY and CDR2 SVGAGI. The chain's CDR3 is CASSGQGFETQYF. The CDR3 DNA follows: TGTGCCAGCAGTGGACAGGGGTTTGAGACCCAGTACTTC.